Each of the 22 T cell receptor beta chains below was sequenced from the same sample in a study of blood T cells in healthy people across ages. Next came a second PCR, run for about 7 to 11 cycles, which used a sample-barcoded 5' primer along with a J-beta primer mix. TCRdb re-analysed the 5' RACE reads in MiXCR, keeping a single row per CDR3 protein. The data contain about 680,000 distinct CDR3 sequences, 49% of them singletons. The sample consisted of blood. Every receptor here comes from a woman aged 60-75 years in good health.

This clonotype was seen only once. The rearrangement joins TRBV5-1 to TRBJ2-5; D is unresolved. From germline, CDR1 is SGHRS and CDR2 YFSETQ. The CDR3 consists of 14 residues. V dropped 3 bases and J dropped 1 base, with 10 bases sitting between them. CDR3 nucleotide sequence: TGCGCCAGCAGCTCATGGGCGGTCCAAGAGACCCAGTACTTC. Amino acid sequence: CASSSWAVQETQYF.

A word on this clonotype: This may arise from a read error, as a much more abundant clone is one base away. The chain combines TRBV5-1 with TRBJ2-1; tentatively, D is TRBD1 (6 bases). The CDR3 contains 13 residues. Germline lookup yields CDR1 SGHRS and CDR2 YFSETQ. Trimming removed 2 bases from V and 13 bases from J, with 16 bases in between. The CDR3 sequence: CASSFTGQKTQFF. The CDR3 coding sequence is TGCGCCAGCAGCTTTACAGGGCAAAAGACCCAGTTCTTC. The full variable domain, completed using reference TRBV5-1 and TRBJ2-1, is KAGVTQTPRYLIKTRGQQVTLSCSPISGHRSVSWYQQTPGQGLQFLFEYFSETQRNKGNFPGRFSGRQFSNSRSEMNVSTLELGDSALYLCASSFTGQKTQFFGPGTRLTVL.

In its sample, this clonotype was seen many times. The V call is TRBV7-2, the J call TRBJ2-5; D gene uncertain. The CDR3 is made up of 13 amino acids. Germline CDR1 and CDR2: SGHTA and FQGNSA. With 0 bases removed from V and 2 bases from J, the gap between germline ends came to 4 bases. The CDR3: CASSLARQETQYF. CDR3 bases: TGTGCCAGCAGCTTAGCGCGGCAAGAGACCCAGTACTTC.

This chain uses TRBV10-3 with TRBJ2-7; TRBD1 agrees at 10 bases. V lost 5 bases to trimming and J lost 2 bases; unmatched junction nucleotides: 3. The CDR3 runs to 14 residues. Germline-derived CDR1 and CDR2 are ENHRY and SYGVKD. The CDR3 spells CAISMGQGPYEQYF. The CDR3 DNA follows: TGTGCCATCAGTATGGGACAGGGGCCCTACGAGCAGTACTTC.

This clonotype has a handful of counts. The V call is TRBV29-1, the J call TRBJ2-1, with D possibly TRBD1 on 8 matching bases. The CDR3 is made up of 14 amino acids. V was shortened by 4 bases and J by 7 bases, with 17 bases between the two germline ends. Per germline, CDR1 SQVTM and CDR2 ANQGSEA. The CDR3 is CSVAVGQGGNEQFF. In DNA, the CDR3 is TGCAGCGTTGCTGTTGGACAGGGAGGGAATGAGCAGTTCTTC.

The V and J genes are TRBV6-1 and TRBJ1-5; no definite D call. Trimming pared 4 bases from V and 3 bases from J, leaving 10 bases between. This CDR3 has 14 residues. Germline values: CDR1 MNHNS, CDR2 SASEGT. CDR3 residues: CASSGVRFNQPQHF. DNA for the CDR3: TGTGCCAGCAGTGGGGTTCGTTTCAATCAGCCCCAGCATTTT.

The chain employs TRBV20-1 and TRBJ2-5; D is possibly TRBD2 (6 bases). Germline CDR1 and CDR2: DFQATT and SNEGSKA (reference sequence). The CDR3 length is 15 residues. V was cut by 6 bases and J by 3 bases, with 20 bases left in between. CDR3 residues: CSANQPRWGEETQYF. The CDR3 nucleotides read TGCAGTGCCAACCAGCCCAGGTGGGGGGAAGAGACCCAGTACTTC.

The chain carries TRBV2 and TRBJ1-2, with TRBD1 identical over 7 bases. CDR1 and CDR2 (germline): SNHLY, FYNNEI. The CDR3 covers 13 residues. V lost 6 bases and J lost 6; bases outside the gene matches: 7. In DNA form, the CDR3 reads TGTGCCAGCAGCCTCGACAGGGAGAATGGCTACACCTTC. Encoded protein: CASSLDRENGYTF.

The chain's CDR3 is CASSPRPGPNTEAFF. As DNA, the CDR3 is TGTGCCAGCAGCCCCCGACCGGGACCGAACACTGAAGCTTTCTTT. The chain recombines TRBV11-1 with TRBJ1-1; a weak D match, TRBD1 (5 bases). The CDR3 totals 15 residues. The germline gives CDR1 SGHAT, CDR2 FQDESV (reference sequence). The V gene lost 5 bases and the J gene lost 1 base, with 14 bases spanning the gap.

The rearrangement uses TRBV20-1 and TRBJ2-3; 9 bases map to TRBD2. Germline loops: CDR1 DFQATT, CDR2 SNEGSKA (reference sequence). The CDR3 has 17 amino acids. J gave up 3 bases and V 3 bases, and 13 bases lay outside the gene matches. The CDR3, as DNA: TGCAGTGCTAGCCCTCGGGTTAGCGGGAGTGGTACAGATACGCAGTATTTT. It specifies CSASPRVSGSGTDTQYF.

This clonotype appeared many times. The chain uses TRBV9 and TRBJ1-2; D call uncertain. The CDR3 covers 12 residues. Trimming took off 4 bases at V and 6 bases at J, with 10 bases between the two ends. Germline V gene lookup returns CDR1 SGDLS and CDR2 YYNGEE. CDR3 protein: CASSPVEDGYTF. Written as DNA, the CDR3 is TGTGCCAGCAGCCCCGTCGAGGATGGCTACACCTTC.

V usage is TRBV12-3 or TRBV12-4 and J usage is TRBJ2-1, with 14 bases identical to TRBD2. This CDR3 spans 14 amino acids. V shed 5 bases and J 9 bases; nucleotides not matched to a gene: 3. CDR3 coding DNA: TGTGCCAGCAGTAGGACTAGCGGGAGGAGTGAGCAGTTCTTC. Translation: CASSRTSGRSEQFF.

The chain links TRBV29-1 to TRBJ1-1; possibly TRBD1 for D (5 bases). Between the trimmed V and J ends, which lost 7 bases and 1 base, there was a span of 13 bases. Germline-derived CDR1 and CDR2 are SQVTM and ANQGSEA. The CDR3 contains 13 residues. The CDR3 bases are TGCAGCGCCCCGGGACGGTCGAACACTGAAGCTTTCTTT. It yields the protein CSAPGRSNTEAFF.

This clonotype has only a few counts. The chain is built from TRBV4-3 and TRBJ2-7; 11 bases line up with TRBD2. Trimming cost V 0 bases and J 3 bases; bases outside gene matches: 10. From germline, CDR1 is LGHNA and CDR2 YSLEER. The CDR3 length is 18 residues. The CDR3: CASSQELPLAGGIYEQYF. In nucleotides, the CDR3 is TGCGCCAGCAGCCAAGAGCTACCCCTAGCGGGAGGCATCTACGAGCAGTACTTC.

The rearrangement joins TRBV6-2 or TRBV6-3 to TRBJ2-7; a weak D match, TRBD2 (5 bases). With 2 bases removed from V and 3 bases from J, the gap between germline ends came to 11 bases. CDR1 is MNHEY, CDR2 SVGEGT, per germline. CDR3 size: 14 residues. CDR3 residues: CASSYGLLVYEQYF. CDR3 sequence (DNA): TGTGCCAGCAGTTACGGACTTCTCGTCTACGAGCAGTACTTC.

This rearrangement joins TRBV6-5 to TRBJ1-2, with a weak D call TRBD1 (6 bases). Germline V CDR1 and CDR2: MNHEY, SVGAGI. V was clipped by 6 bases and J by 7 bases, with 15 bases between them. CDR3 length equals 13 residues. CDR3 sequence (DNA): TGTGCCAGCAGCTTACGGACAGTTGCTGGCTACACCTTC. It encodes CASSLRTVAGYTF.

This clonotype was counted between two and nine times. V and J are TRBV5-6 and TRBJ2-7; D remains ambiguous. V was shortened by 4 bases and J by 5 bases, with 16 bases between the two germline ends. Germline lookup yields CDR1 SGHDT and CDR2 YYEEEE. The CDR3 consists of 14 residues. The CDR3 reads CASSPQLGIDEQYF. The CDR3 DNA is TGTGCCAGCAGCCCTCAGTTGGGGATCGACGAGCAGTACTTC.

The rearrangement links TRBV5-1 to TRBJ2-3; the match to TRBD2 covers 9 bases. The CDR3 runs to 17 residues. The ends lost 0 bases at V and 0 bases at J; junction bases unmatched: 5. The V gene's germline CDR1 is SGHRS and CDR2 YFSETQ. The CDR3 sequence is CASSLAVAGDSTDTQYF. As DNA, the CDR3 is TGCGCCAGCAGCTTGGCCGTAGCGGGAGACAGCACAGATACGCAGTATTTT.

This clonotype was observed a handful of times. The rearrangement uses TRBV6-6 and TRBJ1-2, with 7 bases fitting TRBD1. The CDR3 is 13 amino acids. The V and J ends lost 8 bases and 3 bases, in that order; junction bases with no gene match: 6. CDR1 and CDR2 from the germline V gene are MNHNY and SVGAGI (reference sequence). CDR3 region: CASRAGGYYGYTF. The CDR3, as DNA: TGTGCCAGCCGGGCAGGGGGATACTATGGCTACACCTTC.

The sample holds one count of this clonotype. A clone one base away is much larger, so this may be a read error. The chain is built from TRBV29-1 and TRBJ2-3, with a tentative D call TRBD2 (5 bases). The CDR3 extends over 13 amino acids. Germline CDR1 is SQVTM and CDR2 is ANQGSEA. The CDR3 DNA reads TGCAGCGTTGACAAGGGAGCGATAGATACGCGGTATTTT. This sequence encodes CSVDKGAIDTRYF.

This sequence joins TRBV7-2 and TRBJ2-2; TRBD1 matches 7 bases. J gave up 5 bases and V 2 bases, and 5 bases lay outside the gene matches. CDR3 length: 15 amino acids. CDR1 and CDR2 (germline): SGHTA, FQGNSA. CDR3 amino acids: CASSLLGQPTGELFF. Written as DNA, the CDR3 is TGTGCCAGCAGCTTACTGGGACAGCCAACCGGGGAGCTGTTTTTT. Supplemented by reference TRBV7-2 and TRBJ2-2, the full variable domain reads GAGVSQSPSNKVTEKGKDVELRCDPISGHTALYWYRQSLGQGLEFLIYFQGNSAPDKSGLPSDRFSAERTGGSVSTLTIQRTQQEDSAVYLCASSLLGQPTGELFFGEGSRLTVL.

The chain uses TRBV4-3 and TRBJ2-3; tentative D call: TRBD2 (6 bases). CDR3 length: 13 amino acids. Germline values: CDR1 LGHNA, CDR2 YSLEER. Trimming shortened V by 7 bases and J by 3 bases, and 11 bases separated the two germline ends. CDR3 loop: CASTGSSTDTQYF. CDR3 nucleotides: TGCGCCAGCACCGGGAGTAGTACAGATACGCAGTATTTT.